This T cell receptor beta chain came from a study of cytomegalovirus exposure and HLA in healthy donors. With respect to this clone: Its target is unknown.

13 Jbeta primers and 60 Vbeta primers were used for the PCR. Profiling relied on immunoSEQ multiplex PCR, and the TCRdb table lists in-frame clones only, not all of them. The table shows nearly 110,000 clones, with roughly 70% occurring only once. Study-wide results and limits: A few chains linked to CMV were shown in vitro to be specific for CMV antigens. Previous analysis showed most TCR beta V segments were productive about 87% or about 30% of the time. In a later analysis, TCR beta V- and J-gene trimming showed a link to a missense DCLRE1C variant.

The germline gives CDR1 KGHSH, CDR2 LQKENI. V lost 2 bases and J lost 4; bases outside the gene matches: 6. The CDR3 runs 16 residues. This TCR derives from a woman between 40 and 55 years old in good health and CMV-seropositive. This chain links TRBV18 with TRBJ1-5; 9 nucleotides line up with TRBD1. The specimen was PBMCs. CDR3 sequence reads: CASSPTGTGSNQPQHF. CDR3 nucleotide sequence: TGTGCCAGCTCACCAACTGGGACAGGGAGTAATCAGCCCCAGCATTTT.